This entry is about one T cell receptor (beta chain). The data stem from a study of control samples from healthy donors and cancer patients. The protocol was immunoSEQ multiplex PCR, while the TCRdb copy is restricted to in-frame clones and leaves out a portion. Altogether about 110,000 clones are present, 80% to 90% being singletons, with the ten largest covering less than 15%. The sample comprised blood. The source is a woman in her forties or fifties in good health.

DNA of the CDR3: TGTGCCAGCAGCCAAAAAGGGCCATCCGCGGGACAGGACTATGGCTACACCTTC. Translated: CASSQKGPSAGQDYGYTF. This chain joins TRBV3-1 (or the pseudogene TRBV3-2) and TRBJ1-2, with 8 positions matching TRBD1. The trim removed 2 bases at V and 3 bases at J, leaving 14 bases unmatched. CDR3 length equals 18 residues. Germline V CDR1 and CDR2: LGHDT, YNNKEL (reference sequence).